Reported below is one T cell receptor beta chain. The data stem from a study of T cell changes during pregnancy in multiple sclerosis. Sequencing was performed with immunoSEQ multiplex PCR; in TCRdb, only in-frame clones are kept and a portion is missing. The sample contains around 65,000 clones, about nine tenths of which appear only once. Germline V gene data show CDR1 as ENHRY and CDR2 as SYGVKD. V was pared by 3 bases and J by 3 bases, with 16 bases between. CDR3 size: 16 residues. This TCR was sampled from a female donor in good health, enrolled as a control in a pregnancy study. The sequencing here drew on peripheral blood, taken in the first trimester of pregnancy. The chain carries TRBV10-3 and TRBJ2-3; D uncertain. DNA for the CDR3: TGTGCCATCAGTGATTCAGACTGGGTCTTAACAGATACGCAGTATTTT. Its translation is CAISDSDWVLTDTQYF.